The 19 T cell receptor beta chains in this list originate from one sample, sequenced in a study of cytomegalovirus exposure and HLA in healthy donors. PCR amplification relied on 60 Vbeta primers (plus 13 Jbeta primers). The table came from immunoSEQ multiplex PCR; TCRdb's copy has only in-frame clones and leaves some out. The table shows roughly 150,000 clones, with around 78% occurring only once. The sequenced sample consisted of PBMCs. These receptors were obtained from a woman between 18 and 30 years old in good health and CMV-seronegative.

J is TRBJ2-5 and V is TRBV11-2; 9 bases line up with TRBD1. V shed 4 bases, J shed 5 bases, and the junction held 2 bases outside the gene matches. Germline loops: CDR1 SGHAT, CDR2 FQNNGV. The CDR3 is 13 amino acids. The CDR3 region has the DNA TGTGCCAGCAGCTACAGGGGGCCGGAGACCCAGTACTTC. This sequence encodes CASSYRGPETQYF.

The chain has TRBV4-1 and TRBJ2-1, with 9 bases that match TRBD2. Unmatched junction bases numbered 9, after V lost 8 bases and J lost 7 bases. CDR1 and CDR2 (germline): MGHRA, YSYEKL. The CDR3 has 14 residues. CDR3 DNA: TGCGCCAGCCTCGATTTTAGCGGGAGAAATGAGCAGTTCTTC. This gives the protein CASLDFSGRNEQFF.

The rearrangement joins TRBV15 to TRBJ2-5; 8 nucleotides align to TRBD1. Per the germline V gene, CDR1 is LNHNV and CDR2 is YYDKDF (reference sequence). V shed 0 bases and J 5 bases; nucleotides not matched to a gene: 8. The CDR3 covers 16 residues. CDR3 in DNA: TGTGCCACCAGCAGAGAGCAGGGGGCGAATGGGGAGACCCAGTACTTC. Its protein product is CATSREQGANGETQYF.

This chain connects TRBV6-1 to TRBJ2-7; TRBD1 matches at 8 bases. The CDR3 spans 14 residues. The germline V gene encodes CDR1 MNHNS and CDR2 SASEGT. Unmatched junction bases numbered 9, after V lost 7 bases and J lost 4 bases. In DNA form, the CDR3 reads TGTGCCAGCACCCTGGGGCAGGGGGCTTACGAGCAGTACGTC. This codes for CASTLGQGAYEQYV.

V usage is TRBV7-9 and J usage is TRBJ1-5, with 8 bases aligning to TRBD1. The CDR3 length is 14 residues. CDR1 is SEHNR, CDR2 FQNEAQ, per germline (reference sequence). The trim removed 1 base at V and 7 bases at J, leaving 3 bases unmatched. CDR3 DNA sequence: TGTGCCAGCAGCTTAGGGACAGGGAAACAGCCCCAGCATTTT. Its protein is CASSLGTGKQPQHF. Complete variable domain (other parts from reference TRBV7-9 and TRBJ1-5): DTGVSQNPRHKITKRGQNVTFRCDPISEHNRLYWYRQTLGQGPEFLTYFQNEAQLEKSRLLSDRFSAERPKGSFSTLEIQRTEQGDSAMYLCASSLGTGKQPQHFGDGTRLSIL.

This chain joins TRBV25-1 and TRBJ2-5, with D unclear. The V end was cut by 5 bases, the J end by 4 bases, with 17 bases between. Germline V gene sequence: CDR1 MGHDK, CDR2 SYGVNS. This CDR3 has 15 residues. The CDR3 loop is CASSFFAPGGETQYF. The CDR3 bases are TGTGCCAGCAGTTTCTTTGCCCCCGGCGGAGAGACCCAGTACTTC.

This sequence joins TRBV6-5 and TRBJ1-2; 7 bases align to TRBD1. The CDR3 loop spans 12 amino acids. Germline assignment: CDR1 MNHEY and CDR2 SVGAGI. Unmatched junction bases numbered 4, after V lost 10 bases and J lost 2 bases. This CDR3 is CATKTGNYGYTF. The DNA for the CDR3 is TGTGCCACCAAGACAGGGAACTATGGCTACACCTTC.

This clone turned up a few times. The chain employs TRBV7-9 and TRBJ2-7; D perhaps matches TRBD1 (6 bases). This CDR3 is 17 amino acids long. Germline CDR1 reads SEHNR; CDR2 reads FQNEAQ (reference sequence). The V end lost 2 bases, the J end lost 2 bases, and 19 bases lay between the germline ends. In nucleotides, the CDR3 is TGTGCCAGCAGCTTATTCCCCTCTGACAGGTCCGCCTACGAGCAGTACTTC. The encoded protein is CASSLFPSDRSAYEQYF.

J is TRBJ2-7 and V is TRBV29-1, with D tentatively TRBD2 (8 bases). CDR1 is SQVTM, CDR2 ANQGSEA, per germline. This CDR3 contains 12 residues. The ends were cut back, 7 bases at V and 3 bases at J, with 13 bases in the middle. The CDR3 loop is CSAGGTDYEQYF. The CDR3, as DNA: TGCAGCGCGGGGGGGACAGACTACGAGCAGTACTTC.

Concerning this clone: A read error may account for a junction end that differs from germline. This chain joins TRBV5-4 and TRBJ2-1, with 15 positions matching TRBD2. Germline V gene sequence: CDR1 SGHNT, CDR2 YYREEE (reference sequence). The CDR3 extends over 15 amino acids. As DNA, the CDR3 is TGCGCCAGCAGCTGGACTAGCGGGAGGGCCTCTGAGCAGTTCTTC. It yields the protein CASSWTSGRASEQFF. Full variable domain (outside the CDR3, taken from reference TRBV5-4 and TRBJ2-1): ETGVTQSPTHLIKTRGQQVTLRCSSQSGHNTVSWYQQALGQGPQFIFQYYREEENGRGNFPPRFSGLQFPNYSSELNVNALELDDSALYLCASSWTSGRASEQFFGPGTRLTVL.

This clone showed up just a few times. Other DNA sequences in the same sample also yield this CDR3. The chain carries TRBV4-3 and TRBJ1-1, with D unresolved. V dropped 1 base and J dropped 1 base, with 4 bases sitting between them. From germline, CDR1 is LGHNA and CDR2 YSLEER. The CDR3 spans 13 residues. CDR3: CASSQGENTEAFF. The CDR3 DNA sequence: TGCGCCAGCAGCCAAGGCGAGAACACTGAAGCTTTCTTT.

A single count supports this clone. V gene TRBV27 combines with J gene TRBJ1-2; D is undetermined. CDR1 is MNHEY, CDR2 SMNVEV, per germline (reference sequence). The V end was cut by 5 bases, the J end by 4 bases, with 17 bases between. The CDR3 spans 15 residues. The CDR3 loop reads CASSPTLGVGYGYTF. The CDR3 DNA reads as TGTGCCAGCAGTCCCACCCTCGGGGTCGGCTATGGCTACACCTTC.

The genes are TRBV2 and TRBJ1-1, with TRBD1 matching 9 bases. CDR1 and CDR2 (germline): SNHLY, FYNNEI. The junction had 0 bases not matched to a gene; V was cut back by 9 bases and J by 1 base. This CDR3 has 12 residues. The CDR3 protein is CARGQGNTEAFF. The CDR3 DNA is TGTGCCAGGGGACAGGGGAACACTGAAGCTTTCTTT. The entire variable domain, with the rest obtained from reference TRBV2 and TRBJ1-1, is as follows: EPEVTQTPSHQVTQMGQEVILRCVPISNHLYFYWYRQILGQKVEFLVSFYNNEISEKSEIFDDQFSVERPDGSNFTLKIRSTKLEDSAMYFCARGQGNTEAFFGQGTRLTVV.

This clone was seen more than once but under ten times. The J gene is TRBJ1-1, the V gene TRBV6-1; TRBD1 aligns across 10 bases. V was clipped by 6 bases and J by 4 bases; unmatched bases: 8. CDR1 is MNHNS, CDR2 SASEGT, per germline. CDR3 length: 15 residues. The DNA of the CDR3 is TGTGCCAGCAGCCCAATCCGGGACAGGGGCACTGAAGCTTTCTTT. Residues: CASSPIRDRGTEAFF.

The rearrangement joins TRBV5-4 to TRBJ2-5; 8 nucleotides line up with TRBD2. The DNA matches TRBJ2-7 better at its end, which makes the J call doubtful. There are 16 residues in the CDR3. CDR1 and CDR2 from the germline V gene are SGHNT and YYREEE (reference sequence). The CDR3 reads CASSRGGAGLTYEQYF. Here the CDR3 DNA reads TGTGCCAGCAGTCGGGGGGGGGCGGGGCTAACCTACGAGCAGTACTTC.

This clone occurred once. The genes are TRBV27 and TRBJ1-4; D is possibly TRBD1 (6 bases). Germline values: CDR1 MNHEY, CDR2 SMNVEV (reference sequence). This CDR3 spans 13 amino acids. The germline V and J ends were trimmed by 6 bases and 7 bases, with 12 bases remaining between them. The CDR3 nucleotides are TGTGCCAGCAGCCAAAGGGGGTTTGAAAAACTGTTTTTT. Its translation: CASSQRGFEKLFF.

The chain is built from TRBV28 and TRBJ1-6, with D possibly being TRBD1 (6 bases). V gave up 5 bases and J gave up 2 bases, with 16 bases separating them. This CDR3 contains 17 residues. The germline V gene encodes CDR1 MDHEN and CDR2 SYDVKM. This CDR3 reads CASSLPAQGAYNSPLHF. CDR3 DNA: TGTGCCAGCAGTCTACCCGCACAGGGAGCCTATAATTCACCCCTCCACTTT.

The rearrangement joins TRBV5-4 to TRBJ2-7; 7 bases map to TRBD1. The CDR3 covers 15 residues. V shed 0 bases and J 0 bases; nucleotides not matched to a gene: 3. The germline CDR1 and CDR2 sequences are SGHNT and YYREEE (reference sequence). CDR3 nucleotide sequence: TGTGCCAGCAGCTTGGGGACAGGATCCTCCTACGAGCAGTACTTC. Translating it yields CASSLGTGSSYEQYF. Full variable domain (rest looked up from reference TRBV5-4 and TRBJ2-7): ETGVTQSPTHLIKTRGQQVTLRCSSQSGHNTVSWYQQALGQGPQFIFQYYREEENGRGNFPPRFSGLQFPNYSSELNVNALELDDSALYLCASSLGTGSSYEQYFGPGTRLTVT.

Only a few counts were recorded for this clone. The chain is built from TRBV6-1 and TRBJ2-5; D is unresolved. Trimming pared 4 bases from V and 5 bases from J, leaving 11 bases between. CDR1 and CDR2 (germline): MNHNS, SASEGT. This CDR3 comprises 13 residues. The CDR3, as DNA: TGTGCCAGCAGTGGGGTCCTCGGGGAGACCCAGTACTTC. It encodes CASSGVLGETQYF.